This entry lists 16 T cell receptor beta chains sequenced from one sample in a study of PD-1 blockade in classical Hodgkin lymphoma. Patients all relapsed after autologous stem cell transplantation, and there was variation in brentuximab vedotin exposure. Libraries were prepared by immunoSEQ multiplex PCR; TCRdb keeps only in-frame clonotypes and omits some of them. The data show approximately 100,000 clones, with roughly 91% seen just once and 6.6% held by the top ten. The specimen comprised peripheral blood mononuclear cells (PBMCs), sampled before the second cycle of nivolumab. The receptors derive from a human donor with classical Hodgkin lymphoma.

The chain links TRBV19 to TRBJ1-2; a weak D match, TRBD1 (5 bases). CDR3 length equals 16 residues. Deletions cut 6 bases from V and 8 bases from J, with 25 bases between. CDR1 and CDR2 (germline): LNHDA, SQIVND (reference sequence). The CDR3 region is CASSPGRAGWIRGYTF. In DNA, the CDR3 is TGTGCCAGTAGCCCGGGGCGGGCAGGGTGGATACGAGGCTACACCTTC.

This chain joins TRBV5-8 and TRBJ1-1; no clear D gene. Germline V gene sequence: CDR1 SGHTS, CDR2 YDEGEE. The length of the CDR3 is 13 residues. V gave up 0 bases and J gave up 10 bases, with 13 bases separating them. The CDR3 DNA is TGTGCCAGCAGCTTGGAAGGGTTGCTTCCAGCTTTCTTT. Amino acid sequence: CASSLEGLLPAFF.

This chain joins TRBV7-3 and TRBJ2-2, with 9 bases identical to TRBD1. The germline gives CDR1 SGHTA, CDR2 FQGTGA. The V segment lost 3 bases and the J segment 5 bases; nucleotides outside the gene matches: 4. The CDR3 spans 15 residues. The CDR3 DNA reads TGTGCCAGCAGCTTCGGGACAGGGCAAACCGGGGAGCTGTTTTTT. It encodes CASSFGTGQTGELFF.

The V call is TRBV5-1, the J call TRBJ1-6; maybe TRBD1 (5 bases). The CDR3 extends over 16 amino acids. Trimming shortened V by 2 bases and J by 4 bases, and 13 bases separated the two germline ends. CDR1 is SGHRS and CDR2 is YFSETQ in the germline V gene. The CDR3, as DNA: TGCGCCAGCAGCTTAGCCGGGGGGGTATATAATTCACCCCTCCACTTT. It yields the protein CASSLAGGVYNSPLHF.

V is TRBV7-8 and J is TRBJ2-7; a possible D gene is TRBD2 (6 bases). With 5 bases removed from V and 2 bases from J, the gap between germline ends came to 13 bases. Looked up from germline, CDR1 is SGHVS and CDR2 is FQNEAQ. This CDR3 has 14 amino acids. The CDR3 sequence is CASSRQRATYEQYF. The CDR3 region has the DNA TGTGCCAGCAGCCGCCAGCGGGCCACCTACGAGCAGTACTTC.

The CDR3 DNA reads as TGTGCCAGCAGTGTCGACAGGGACGGGAGCTACACCTTC. Protein: CASSVDRDGSYTF. The V gene is TRBV6-6, the J gene TRBJ1-2; 7 bases line up with TRBD1. The germline CDR1 and CDR2 sequences are MNHNY and SVGAGI (reference sequence). The CDR3 has 13 residues. Losses at the gene ends were 5 bases for V and 9 bases for J; bases not matched to a gene: 9.

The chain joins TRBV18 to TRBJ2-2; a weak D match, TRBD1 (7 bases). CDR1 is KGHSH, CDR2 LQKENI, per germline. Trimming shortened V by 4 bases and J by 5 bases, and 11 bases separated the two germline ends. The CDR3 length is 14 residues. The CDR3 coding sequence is TGTGCCAGCTCACGACAGGGAGGAACCGGGGAGCTGTTTTTT. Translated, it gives CASSRQGGTGELFF.

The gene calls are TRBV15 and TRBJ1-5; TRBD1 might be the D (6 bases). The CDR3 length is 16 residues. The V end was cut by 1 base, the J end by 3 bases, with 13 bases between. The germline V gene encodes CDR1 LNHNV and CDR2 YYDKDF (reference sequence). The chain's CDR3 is CATSRGSGAINQPQHF. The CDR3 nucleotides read TGTGCCACCAGCAGAGGCTCGGGGGCGATCAATCAGCCCCAGCATTTT. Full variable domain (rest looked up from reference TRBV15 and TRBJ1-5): DAMVIQNPRYQVTQFGKPVTLSCSQTLNHNVMYWYQQKSSQAPKLLFHYYDKDFNNEADTPDNFQSRRPNTSFCFLDIRSPGLGDTAMYLCATSRGSGAINQPQHFGDGTRLSIL.

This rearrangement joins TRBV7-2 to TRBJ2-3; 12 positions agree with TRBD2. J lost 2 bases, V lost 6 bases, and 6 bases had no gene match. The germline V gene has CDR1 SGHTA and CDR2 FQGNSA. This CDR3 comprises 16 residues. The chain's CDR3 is CASRRGLAGHTDTQYF. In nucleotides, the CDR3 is TGTGCCAGCAGGCGCGGACTAGCGGGGCACACAGATACGCAGTATTTT.

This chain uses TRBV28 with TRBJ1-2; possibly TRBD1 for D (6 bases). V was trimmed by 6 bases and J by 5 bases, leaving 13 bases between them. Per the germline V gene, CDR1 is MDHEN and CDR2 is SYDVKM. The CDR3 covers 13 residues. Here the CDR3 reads CASSLTGFYGYTF. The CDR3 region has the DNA TGTGCCAGCAGCCTCACAGGGTTTTATGGCTACACCTTC.

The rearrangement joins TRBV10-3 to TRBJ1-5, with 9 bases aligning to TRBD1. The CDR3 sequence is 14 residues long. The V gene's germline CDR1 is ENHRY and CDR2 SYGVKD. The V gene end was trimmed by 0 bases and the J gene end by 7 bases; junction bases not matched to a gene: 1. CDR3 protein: CAISESGTGQPQHF. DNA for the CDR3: TGTGCCATCAGTGAGTCCGGGACAGGGCAGCCCCAGCATTTT.

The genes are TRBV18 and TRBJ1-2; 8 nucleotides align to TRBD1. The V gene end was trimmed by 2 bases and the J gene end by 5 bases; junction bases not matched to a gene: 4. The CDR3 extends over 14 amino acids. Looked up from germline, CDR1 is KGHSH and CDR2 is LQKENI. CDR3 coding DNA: TGTGCCAGCTCACCAGTGACAGGGGAGTATGGCTACACCTTC. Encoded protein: CASSPVTGEYGYTF.

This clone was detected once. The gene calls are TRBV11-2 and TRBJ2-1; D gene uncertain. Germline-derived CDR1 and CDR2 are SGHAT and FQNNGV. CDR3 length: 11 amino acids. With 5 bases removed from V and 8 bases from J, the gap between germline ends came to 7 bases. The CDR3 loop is CASSPHYEQFF. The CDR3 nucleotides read TGTGCCAGCAGCCCCCACTATGAGCAGTTCTTC.

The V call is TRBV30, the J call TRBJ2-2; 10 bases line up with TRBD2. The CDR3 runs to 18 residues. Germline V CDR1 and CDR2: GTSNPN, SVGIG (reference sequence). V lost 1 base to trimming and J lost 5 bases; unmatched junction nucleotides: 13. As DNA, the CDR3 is TGTGCCTGGAGTGCACTTCTTCCGGGACTAGCGAGTACCGGGGAGCTGTTTTTT. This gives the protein CAWSALLPGLASTGELFF.

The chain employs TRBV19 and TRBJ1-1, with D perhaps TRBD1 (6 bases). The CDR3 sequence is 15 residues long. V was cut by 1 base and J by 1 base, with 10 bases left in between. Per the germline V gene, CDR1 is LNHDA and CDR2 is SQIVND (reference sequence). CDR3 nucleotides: TGTGCCAGTAGTATAGGGACAGTGGGGAACACTGAAGCTTTCTTT. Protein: CASSIGTVGNTEAFF. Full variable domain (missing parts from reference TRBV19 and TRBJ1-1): DGGITQSPKYLFRKEGQNVTLSCEQNLNHDAMYWYRQDPGQGLRLIYYSQIVNDFQKGDIAEGYSVSREKKESFPLTVTSAQKNPTAFYLCASSIGTVGNTEAFFGQGTRLTVV.

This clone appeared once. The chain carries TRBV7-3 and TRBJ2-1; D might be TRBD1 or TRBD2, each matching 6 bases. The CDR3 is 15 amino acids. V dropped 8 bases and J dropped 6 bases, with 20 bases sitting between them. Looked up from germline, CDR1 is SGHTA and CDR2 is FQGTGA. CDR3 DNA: TGTGCCAGCTCCTCAGATGCGGGACATGGCAATGAGCAGTTCTTC. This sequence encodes CASSSDAGHGNEQFF.